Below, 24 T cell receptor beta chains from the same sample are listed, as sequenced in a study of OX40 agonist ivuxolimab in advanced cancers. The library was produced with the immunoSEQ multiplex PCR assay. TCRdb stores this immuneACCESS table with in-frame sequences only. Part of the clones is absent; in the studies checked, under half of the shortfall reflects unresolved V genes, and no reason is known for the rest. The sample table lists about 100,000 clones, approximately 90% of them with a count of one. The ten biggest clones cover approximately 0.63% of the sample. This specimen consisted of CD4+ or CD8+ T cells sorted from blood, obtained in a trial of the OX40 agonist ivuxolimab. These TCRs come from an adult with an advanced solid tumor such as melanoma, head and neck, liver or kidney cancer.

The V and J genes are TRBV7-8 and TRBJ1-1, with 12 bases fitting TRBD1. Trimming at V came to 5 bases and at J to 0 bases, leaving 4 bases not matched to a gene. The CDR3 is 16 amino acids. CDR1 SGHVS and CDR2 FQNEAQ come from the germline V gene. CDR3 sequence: CASSLGTGGLNTEAFF. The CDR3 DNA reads TGTGCCAGCAGCCTAGGGACAGGGGGCTTGAACACTGAAGCTTTCTTT.

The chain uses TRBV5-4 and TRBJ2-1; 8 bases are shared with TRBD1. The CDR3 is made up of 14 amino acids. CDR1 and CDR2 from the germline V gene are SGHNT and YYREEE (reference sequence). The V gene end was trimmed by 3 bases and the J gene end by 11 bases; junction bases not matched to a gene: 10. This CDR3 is CASSSQGASEKQFF. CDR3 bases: TGTGCCAGCAGCTCGCAGGGGGCTAGCGAAAAGCAGTTCTTC.

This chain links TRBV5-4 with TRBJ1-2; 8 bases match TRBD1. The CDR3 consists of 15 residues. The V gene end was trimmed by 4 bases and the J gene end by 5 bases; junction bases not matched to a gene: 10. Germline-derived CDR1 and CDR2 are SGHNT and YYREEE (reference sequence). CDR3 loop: CASSLGGQGGYGYTF. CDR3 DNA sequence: TGTGCCAGCAGCCTGGGCGGACAGGGAGGTTATGGCTACACCTTC. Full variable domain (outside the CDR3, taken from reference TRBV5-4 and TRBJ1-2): ETGVTQSPTHLIKTRGQQVTLRCSSQSGHNTVSWYQQALGQGPQFIFQYYREEENGRGNFPPRFSGLQFPNYSSELNVNALELDDSALYLCASSLGGQGGYGYTFGSGTRLTVV.

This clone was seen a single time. This CDR3 is CASSEQETQYF. The CDR3 DNA sequence: TGTGCCAGCTCAGAACAAGAGACCCAGTACTTC. The chain joins TRBV18 to TRBJ2-5; D gene uncertain. CDR1 is KGHSH, CDR2 LQKENI, per germline. V lost 5 bases and J lost 2, with 3 bases in between. This CDR3 is built from 11 residues.

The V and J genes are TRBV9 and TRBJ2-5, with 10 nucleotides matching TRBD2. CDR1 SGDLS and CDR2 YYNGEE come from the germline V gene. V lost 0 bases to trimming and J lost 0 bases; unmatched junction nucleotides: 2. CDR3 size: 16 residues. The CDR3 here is CASSVGSGGYQETQYF. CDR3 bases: TGTGCCAGCAGCGTAGGTAGCGGGGGGTACCAAGAGACCCAGTACTTC.

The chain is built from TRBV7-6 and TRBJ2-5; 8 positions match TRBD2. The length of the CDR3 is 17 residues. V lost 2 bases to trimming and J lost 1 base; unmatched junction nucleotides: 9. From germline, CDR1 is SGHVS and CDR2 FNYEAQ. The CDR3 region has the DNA TGTGCCAGCAGCTTACGGGGGGGGAGCCTGCCCCAAGAGACCCAGTACTTC. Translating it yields CASSLRGGSLPQETQYF.

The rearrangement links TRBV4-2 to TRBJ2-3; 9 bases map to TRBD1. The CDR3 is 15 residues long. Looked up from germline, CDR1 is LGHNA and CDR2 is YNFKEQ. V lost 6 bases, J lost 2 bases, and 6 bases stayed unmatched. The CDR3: CASRRDRGATDTQYF. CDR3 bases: TGTGCCAGCAGAAGAGACAGGGGGGCCACAGATACGCAGTATTTT.

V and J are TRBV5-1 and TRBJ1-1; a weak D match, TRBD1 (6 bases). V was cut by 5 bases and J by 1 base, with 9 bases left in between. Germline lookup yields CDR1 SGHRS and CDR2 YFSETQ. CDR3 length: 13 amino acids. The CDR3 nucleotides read TGCGCCAGCAGAAGACAGGAGAACACTGAAGCTTTCTTT. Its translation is CASRRQENTEAFF.

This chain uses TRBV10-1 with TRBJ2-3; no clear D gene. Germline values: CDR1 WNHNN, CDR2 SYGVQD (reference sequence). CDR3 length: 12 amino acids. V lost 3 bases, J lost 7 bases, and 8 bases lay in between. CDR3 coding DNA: TGCGCCAGCAGTGAAGTGTTTAATACGCAGTATTTT. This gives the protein CASSEVFNTQYF.

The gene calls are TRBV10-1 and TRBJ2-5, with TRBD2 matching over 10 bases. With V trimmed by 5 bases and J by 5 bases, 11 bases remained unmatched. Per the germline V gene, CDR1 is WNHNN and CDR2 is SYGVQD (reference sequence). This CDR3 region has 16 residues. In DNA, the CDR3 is TGCGCCAGCAGTAAAGCGGGAGGGCCTGGGACGGAGACCCAGTACTTC. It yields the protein CASSKAGGPGTETQYF.

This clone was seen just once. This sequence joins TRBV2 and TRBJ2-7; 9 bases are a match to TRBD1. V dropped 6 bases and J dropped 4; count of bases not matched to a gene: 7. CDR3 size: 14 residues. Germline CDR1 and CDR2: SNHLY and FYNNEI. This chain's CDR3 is CASSSGTGPYEQYF. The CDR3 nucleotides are TGTGCCAGCAGCTCCGGGACAGGGCCGTACGAGCAGTACTTC.

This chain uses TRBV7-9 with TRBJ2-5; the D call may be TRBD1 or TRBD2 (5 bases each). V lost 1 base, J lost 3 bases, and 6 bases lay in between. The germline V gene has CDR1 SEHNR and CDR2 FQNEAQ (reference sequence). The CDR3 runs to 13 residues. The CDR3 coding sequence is TGTGCCAGCAGCTTAGTGGGGGAAGAGACCCAGTACTTC. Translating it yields CASSLVGEETQYF.

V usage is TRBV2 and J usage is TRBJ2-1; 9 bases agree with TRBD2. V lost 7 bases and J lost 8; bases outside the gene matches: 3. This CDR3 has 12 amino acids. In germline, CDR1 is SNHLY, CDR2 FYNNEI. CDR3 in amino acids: CASMASGDEQFF. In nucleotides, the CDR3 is TGTGCCAGCATGGCTAGCGGGGATGAGCAGTTCTTC.

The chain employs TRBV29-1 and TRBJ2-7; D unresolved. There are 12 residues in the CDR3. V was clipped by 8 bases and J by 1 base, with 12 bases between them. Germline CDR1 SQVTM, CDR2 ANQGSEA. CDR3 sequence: CSTRGGSYEQYF. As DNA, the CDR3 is TGCAGCACCCGAGGTGGTTCCTACGAGCAGTACTTC.

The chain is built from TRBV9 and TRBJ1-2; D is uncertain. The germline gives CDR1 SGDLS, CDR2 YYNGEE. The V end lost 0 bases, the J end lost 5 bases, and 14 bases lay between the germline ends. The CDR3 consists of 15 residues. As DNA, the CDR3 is TGTGCCAGCAGCGTAGGGGCGGGTGGGTCTTATGGCTACACCTTC. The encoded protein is CASSVGAGGSYGYTF.

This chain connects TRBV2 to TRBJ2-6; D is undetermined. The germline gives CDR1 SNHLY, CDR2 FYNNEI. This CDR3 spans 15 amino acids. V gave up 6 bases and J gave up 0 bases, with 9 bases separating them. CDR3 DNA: TGTGCCAGCAGGTACCTTAGCTCTGGGGCCAACGTCCTGACTTTC. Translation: CASRYLSSGANVLTF.

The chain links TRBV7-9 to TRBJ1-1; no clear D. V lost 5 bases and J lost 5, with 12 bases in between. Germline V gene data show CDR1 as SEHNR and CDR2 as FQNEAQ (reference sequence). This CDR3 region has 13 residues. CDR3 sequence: CASSLVAGTEAFF. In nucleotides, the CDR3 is TGTGCCAGCAGCCTAGTAGCCGGGACTGAAGCTTTCTTT.

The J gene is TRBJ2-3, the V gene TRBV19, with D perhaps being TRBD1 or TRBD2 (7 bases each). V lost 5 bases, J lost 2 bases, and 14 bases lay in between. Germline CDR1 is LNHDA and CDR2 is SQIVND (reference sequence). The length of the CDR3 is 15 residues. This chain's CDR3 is CASSRGDRFTDTQYF. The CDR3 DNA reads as TGTGCCAGTAGTCGGGGGGACAGATTCACAGATACGCAGTATTTT.

CDR3 in amino acids: CASSVGAGGVTGELFF. In nucleotides, the CDR3 is TGTGCCAGCAGCGTAGGGGCGGGAGGGGTCACCGGGGAGCTGTTTTTT. V and J are TRBV9 and TRBJ2-2; TRBD2 matches at 9 bases. Germline-derived CDR1 and CDR2 are SGDLS and YYNGEE. Unmatched junction bases numbered 4, after V lost 0 bases and J lost 4 bases. The CDR3 sequence is 16 residues long. The full variable domain, rest sourced from reference TRBV9 and TRBJ2-2, is DSGVTQTPKHLITATGQRVTLRCSPRSGDLSVYWYQQSLDQGLQFLIQYYNGEERAKGNILERFSAQQFPDLHSELNLSSLELGDSALYFCASSVGAGGVTGELFFGEGSRLTVL.

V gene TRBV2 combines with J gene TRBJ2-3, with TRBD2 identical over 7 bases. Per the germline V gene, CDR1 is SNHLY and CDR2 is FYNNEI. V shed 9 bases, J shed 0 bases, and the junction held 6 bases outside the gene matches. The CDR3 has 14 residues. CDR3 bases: TGTGCCAGTAATAGCGGGCGCAGCACAGATACGCAGTATTTT. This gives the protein CASNSGRSTDTQYF.

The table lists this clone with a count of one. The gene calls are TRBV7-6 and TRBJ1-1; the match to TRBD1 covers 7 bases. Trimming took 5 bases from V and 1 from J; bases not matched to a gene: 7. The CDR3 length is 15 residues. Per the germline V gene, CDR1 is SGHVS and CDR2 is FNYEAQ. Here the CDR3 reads CASSTRQGPNTEAFF. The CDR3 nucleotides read TGTGCCAGCAGCACCCGACAGGGACCGAACACTGAAGCTTTCTTT. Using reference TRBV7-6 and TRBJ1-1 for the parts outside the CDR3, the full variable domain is GAGVSQSPRYKVTKRGQDVALRCDPISGHVSLYWYRQALGQGPEFLTYFNYEAQQDKSGLPNDRFSAERPEGSISTLTIQRTEQRDSAMYRCASSTRQGPNTEAFFGQGTRLTVV.

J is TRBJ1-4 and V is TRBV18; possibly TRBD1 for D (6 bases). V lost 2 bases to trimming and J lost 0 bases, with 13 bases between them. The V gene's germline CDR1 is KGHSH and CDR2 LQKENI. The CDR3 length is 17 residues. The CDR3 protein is CASSPATGPTTNEKLFF. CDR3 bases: TGTGCCAGCTCACCAGCAACAGGGCCTACAACTAATGAAAAACTGTTTTTT.

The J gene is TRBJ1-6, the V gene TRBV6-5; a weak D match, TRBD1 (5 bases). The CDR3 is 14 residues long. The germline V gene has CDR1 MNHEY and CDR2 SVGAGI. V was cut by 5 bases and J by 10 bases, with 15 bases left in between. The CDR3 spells CASSTFREDSPLHF. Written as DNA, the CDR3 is TGTGCCAGCAGTACCTTCAGGGAGGACTCACCCCTCCACTTT.

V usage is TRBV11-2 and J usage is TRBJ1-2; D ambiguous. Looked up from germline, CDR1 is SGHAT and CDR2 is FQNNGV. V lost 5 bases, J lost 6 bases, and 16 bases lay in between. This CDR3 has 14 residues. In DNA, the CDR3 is TGTGCCAGCAGCCCACCCGGGCCCGACGATGGCTACACCTTC. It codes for CASSPPGPDDGYTF.